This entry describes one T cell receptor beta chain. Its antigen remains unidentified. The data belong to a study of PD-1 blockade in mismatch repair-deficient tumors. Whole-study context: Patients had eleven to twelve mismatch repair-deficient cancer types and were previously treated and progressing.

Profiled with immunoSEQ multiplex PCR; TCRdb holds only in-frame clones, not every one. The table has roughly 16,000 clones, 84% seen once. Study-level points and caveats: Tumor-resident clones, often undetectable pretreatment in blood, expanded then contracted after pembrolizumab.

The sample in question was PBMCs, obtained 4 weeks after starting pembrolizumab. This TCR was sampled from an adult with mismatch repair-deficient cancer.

The CDR3 DNA reads as TGTGCCAGCAGTGAAGGTCTCCTGGGACTGCTACTGAATGAAAAACTGTTTTTT. Translated: CASSEGLLGLLLNEKLFF. The chain couples TRBV6-1 to TRBJ1-4; tentatively, D is TRBD1 (5 bases). This CDR3 has 18 amino acids. Germline assignment: CDR1 MNHNS and CDR2 SASEGT. V was trimmed by 1 base and J by 5 bases, leaving 20 bases between them.